This TCR beta chain was retrieved from a study of long-term antiretroviral therapy in people with HIV. Study-level results: Documentation of ART adherence, viral resistance or therapy changes was absent.

Each contributor possessed a minimum of one pre-ART and a minimum of two post-ART PBMC samples. CDR3 length: 13 residues. V lost 7 bases, J lost 3 bases, and 12 bases lay in between. Germline assignment: CDR1 LNHDA and CDR2 SQIVND (reference sequence). This clone was seen only a few times. Its antigen is not known. The assay, immunoSEQ v3.0, was run at survey level. The table came from immunoSEQ multiplex PCR; TCRdb's copy has only in-frame clones and leaves some out. This sample yields under 40,000 clones, of which around 83% are seen a single time; more than 4.5% belongs to the top ten. The source of this sequence is a young woman with HIV. Here the sequenced sample was unsorted PBMCs, taken 2.8 years before starting antiretroviral therapy. The rearrangement joins TRBV19 to TRBJ1-1; D is uncertain. The CDR3 region is CASTGYIYTEAFF. The CDR3 bases are TGTGCCAGTACGGGCTATATCTACACTGAAGCTTTCTTT.